This T cell receptor (beta chain) was recovered during a study of patients and donors after allogeneic stem cell transplantation. Each CDR3 protein gets one entry after TCRdb re-called the RT-PCR reads with MiXCR. The sample holds about 110,000 distinct CDR3 sequences, around 33% seen once. The germline V gene encodes CDR1 DFQATT and CDR2 SNEGSKA (reference sequence). This CDR3 is built from 15 residues. V lost 2 bases to trimming and J lost 6 bases; unmatched junction nucleotides: 9. This receptor was obtained from a human donor who was either an allogeneic HSCT recipient or a stem cell or donor lymphocyte infusion donor (not recorded which). It is not recorded whose cells these are; they may come from a transplant donor. The rearrangement uses TRBV20-1 and TRBJ2-2; 7 nucleotides align to TRBD2. The material sequenced was blood, either unsorted or a sorted T cell fraction (not recorded which). The CDR3 is CSARLLAVTPGELFF. CDR3 DNA: TGCAGTGCTAGACTTCTAGCGGTCACGCCCGGGGAGCTGTTTTTT.